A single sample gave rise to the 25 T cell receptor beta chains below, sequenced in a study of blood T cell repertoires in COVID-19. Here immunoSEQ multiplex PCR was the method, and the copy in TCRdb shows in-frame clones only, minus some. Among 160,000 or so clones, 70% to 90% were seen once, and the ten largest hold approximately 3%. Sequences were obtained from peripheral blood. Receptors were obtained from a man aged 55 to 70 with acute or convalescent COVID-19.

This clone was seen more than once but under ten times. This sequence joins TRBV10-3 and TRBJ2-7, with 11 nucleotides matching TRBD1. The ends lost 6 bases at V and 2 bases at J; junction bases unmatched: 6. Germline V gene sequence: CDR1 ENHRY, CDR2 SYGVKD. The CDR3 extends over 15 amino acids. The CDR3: CAIRPMGQGAYEQYF. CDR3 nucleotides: TGTGCCATCAGACCAATGGGACAGGGGGCCTACGAGCAGTACTTC.

CDR3 bases: TGTGCCAGCAGCTTGCCCAGGGATCAGCCCCAGCATTTT. Its protein is CASSLPRDQPQHF. This chain connects TRBV5-8 to TRBJ1-5; TRBD1 might be the D (5 bases). Trimming removed 1 base from V and 5 bases from J, with 7 bases in between. Germline-derived CDR1 and CDR2 are SGHTS and YDEGEE. The CDR3 is 13 residues long.

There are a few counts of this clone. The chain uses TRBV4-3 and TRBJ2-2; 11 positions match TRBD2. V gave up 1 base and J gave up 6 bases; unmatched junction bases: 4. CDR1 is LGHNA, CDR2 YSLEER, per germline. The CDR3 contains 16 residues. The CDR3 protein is CASSQVSSGGSGELFF. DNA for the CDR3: TGCGCCAGCAGCCAAGTGTCTAGCGGGGGGTCCGGGGAGCTGTTTTTT.

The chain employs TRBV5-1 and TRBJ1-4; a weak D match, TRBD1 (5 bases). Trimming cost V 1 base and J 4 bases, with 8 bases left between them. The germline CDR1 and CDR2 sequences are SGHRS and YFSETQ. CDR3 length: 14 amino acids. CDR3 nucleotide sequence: TGCGCCAGCAGCTTGCGACAGCGTAATGAAAAACTGTTTTTT. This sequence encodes CASSLRQRNEKLFF.

CDR3 sequence reads: CASSGGGTDTQYF. CDR3 DNA: TGTGCCAGCAGTGGGGGGGGGACAGATACGCAGTATTTT. V gene TRBV11-2 combines with J gene TRBJ2-3; 7 positions agree with TRBD2. Germline CDR1 SGHAT, CDR2 FQNNGV. The V segment lost 6 bases and the J segment 3 bases; nucleotides outside the gene matches: 3. This CDR3 has 13 amino acids.

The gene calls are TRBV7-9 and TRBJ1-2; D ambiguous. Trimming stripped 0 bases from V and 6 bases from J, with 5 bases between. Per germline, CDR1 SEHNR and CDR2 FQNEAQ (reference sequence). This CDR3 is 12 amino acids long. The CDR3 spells CASSLAQDGYTF. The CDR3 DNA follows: TGTGCCAGCAGCTTAGCTCAGGATGGCTACACCTTC.

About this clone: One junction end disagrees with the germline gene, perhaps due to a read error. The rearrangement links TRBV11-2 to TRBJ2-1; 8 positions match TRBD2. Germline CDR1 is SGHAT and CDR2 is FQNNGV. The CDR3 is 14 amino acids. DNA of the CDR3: TGTGCCAGCAGCTTGCGGGGGGCCTACGATGAGCAGTTCTTC. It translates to CASSLRGAYDEQFF.

The CDR3 spells CASSLTLRGQGTGELFF. DNA for the CDR3: TGTGCCAGCAGCTTAACCCTCAGGGGGCAGGGCACCGGGGAGCTGTTTTTT. The chain carries TRBV7-9 and TRBJ2-2; the match to TRBD1 covers 8 bases. The V and J ends lost 2 bases and 4 bases, in that order; junction bases with no gene match: 9. Germline-derived CDR1 and CDR2 are SEHNR and FQNEAQ (reference sequence). The CDR3 contains 17 residues.

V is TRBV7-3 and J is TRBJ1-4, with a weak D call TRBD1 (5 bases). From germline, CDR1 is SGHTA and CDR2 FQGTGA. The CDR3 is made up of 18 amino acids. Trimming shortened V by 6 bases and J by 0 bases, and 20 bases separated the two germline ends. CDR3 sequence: CASSDRGIFSATNEKLFF. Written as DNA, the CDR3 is TGTGCCAGCAGTGACCGGGGGATATTTTCTGCAACTAATGAAAAACTGTTTTTT.

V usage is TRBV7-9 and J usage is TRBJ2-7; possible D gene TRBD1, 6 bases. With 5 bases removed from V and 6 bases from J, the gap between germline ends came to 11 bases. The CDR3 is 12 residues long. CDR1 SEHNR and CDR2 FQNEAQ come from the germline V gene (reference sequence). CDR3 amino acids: CASSPTGSEQYF. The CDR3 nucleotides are TGTGCCAGCAGCCCCACAGGGTCCGAGCAGTACTTC.

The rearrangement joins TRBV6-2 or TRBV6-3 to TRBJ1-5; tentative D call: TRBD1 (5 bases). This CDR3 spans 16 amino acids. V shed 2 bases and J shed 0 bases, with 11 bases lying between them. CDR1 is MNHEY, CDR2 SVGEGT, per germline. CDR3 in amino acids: CASSYDSWDSNQPQHF. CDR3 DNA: TGTGCCAGCAGTTACGACAGTTGGGATAGCAATCAGCCCCAGCATTTT.

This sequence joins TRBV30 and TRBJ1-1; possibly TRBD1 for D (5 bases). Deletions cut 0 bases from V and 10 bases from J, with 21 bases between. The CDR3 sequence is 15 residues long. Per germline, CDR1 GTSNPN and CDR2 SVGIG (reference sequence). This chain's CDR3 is CAWSVQPGQAGGAFF. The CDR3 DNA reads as TGTGCCTGGAGTGTACAACCGGGGCAGGCGGGGGGAGCTTTCTTT.

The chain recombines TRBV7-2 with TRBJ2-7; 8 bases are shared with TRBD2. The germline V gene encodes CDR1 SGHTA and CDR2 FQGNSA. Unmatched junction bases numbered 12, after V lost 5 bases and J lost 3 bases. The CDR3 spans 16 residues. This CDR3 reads CASSLTGTSPLYEQYF. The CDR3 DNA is TGTGCCAGCAGCCTCACCGGGACTAGTCCCCTCTACGAGCAGTACTTC.

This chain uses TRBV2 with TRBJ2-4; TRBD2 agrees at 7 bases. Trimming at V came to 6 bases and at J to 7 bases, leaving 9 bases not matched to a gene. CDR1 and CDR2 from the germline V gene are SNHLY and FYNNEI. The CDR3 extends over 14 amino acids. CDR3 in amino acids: CASRVMGGGNIQYF. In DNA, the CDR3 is TGTGCCAGCAGGGTTATGGGGGGAGGGAACATTCAGTACTTC.

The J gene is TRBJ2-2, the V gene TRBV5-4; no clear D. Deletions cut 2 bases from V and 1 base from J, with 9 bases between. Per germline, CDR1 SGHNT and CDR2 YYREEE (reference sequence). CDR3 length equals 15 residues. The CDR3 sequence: CASSFGGVNTGELFF. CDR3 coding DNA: TGTGCCAGCAGCTTCGGTGGTGTGAACACCGGGGAGCTGTTTTTT.

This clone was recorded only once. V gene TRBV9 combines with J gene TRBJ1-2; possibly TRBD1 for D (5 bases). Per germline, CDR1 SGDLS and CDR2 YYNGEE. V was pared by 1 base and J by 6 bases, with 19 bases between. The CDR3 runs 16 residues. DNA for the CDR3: TGTGCCAGCAGCGTAAGCGGGGGGGAGATTCCGCATGGCTACACCTTC. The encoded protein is CASSVSGGEIPHGYTF.

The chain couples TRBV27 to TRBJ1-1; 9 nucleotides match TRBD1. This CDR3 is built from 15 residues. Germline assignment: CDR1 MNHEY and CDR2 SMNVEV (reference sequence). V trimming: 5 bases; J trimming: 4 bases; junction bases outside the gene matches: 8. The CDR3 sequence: CASSLLGDRVTEAFF. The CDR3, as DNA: TGTGCCAGCAGTCTGTTAGGGGACAGGGTCACTGAAGCTTTCTTT.

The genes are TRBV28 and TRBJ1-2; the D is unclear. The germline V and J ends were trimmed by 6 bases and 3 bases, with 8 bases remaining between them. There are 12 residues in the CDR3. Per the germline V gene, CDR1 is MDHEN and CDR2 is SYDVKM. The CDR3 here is CASRPPDYGYTF. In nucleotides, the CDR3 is TGTGCCAGCAGGCCTCCAGACTATGGCTACACCTTC.

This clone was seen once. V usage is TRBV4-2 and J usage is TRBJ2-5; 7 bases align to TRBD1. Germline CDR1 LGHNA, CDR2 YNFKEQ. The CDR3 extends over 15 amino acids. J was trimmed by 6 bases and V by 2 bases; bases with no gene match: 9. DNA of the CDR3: TGTGCCAGCAGCCAATCTGGCGACAGGGAACAGACCCAGTACTTC. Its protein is CASSQSGDREQTQYF.

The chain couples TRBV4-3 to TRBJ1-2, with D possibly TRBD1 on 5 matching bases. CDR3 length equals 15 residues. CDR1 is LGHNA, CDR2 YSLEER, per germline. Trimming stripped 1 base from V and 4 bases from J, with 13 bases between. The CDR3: CASSQGRQFSYGYTF. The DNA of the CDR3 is TGCGCCAGCAGCCAAGGGAGACAGTTTAGCTATGGCTACACCTTC.

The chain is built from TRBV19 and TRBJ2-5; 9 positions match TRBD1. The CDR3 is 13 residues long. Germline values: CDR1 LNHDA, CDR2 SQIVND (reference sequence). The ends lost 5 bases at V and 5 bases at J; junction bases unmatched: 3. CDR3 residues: CASSGDRGETQYF. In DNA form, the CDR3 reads TGTGCCAGTAGTGGAGACAGGGGGGAGACCCAGTACTTC. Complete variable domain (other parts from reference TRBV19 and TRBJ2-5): DGGITQSPKYLFRKEGQNVTLSCEQNLNHDAMYWYRQDPGQGLRLIYYSQIVNDFQKGDIAEGYSVSREKKESFPLTVTSAQKNPTAFYLCASSGDRGETQYFGPGTRLLVL.

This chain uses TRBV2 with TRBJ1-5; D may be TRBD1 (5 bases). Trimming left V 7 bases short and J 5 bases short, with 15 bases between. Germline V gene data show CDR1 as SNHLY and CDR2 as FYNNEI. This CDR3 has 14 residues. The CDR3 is CASNPGGAYQPQHF. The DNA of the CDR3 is TGTGCCAGCAATCCGGGAGGGGCCTATCAGCCCCAGCATTTT.

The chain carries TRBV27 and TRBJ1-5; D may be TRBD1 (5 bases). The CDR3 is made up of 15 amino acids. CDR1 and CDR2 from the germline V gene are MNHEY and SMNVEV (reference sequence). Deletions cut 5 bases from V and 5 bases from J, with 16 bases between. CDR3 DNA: TGTGCCAGCAGTCCTCAGTGGGGGGGGGATCAGCCCCAGCATTTT. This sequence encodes CASSPQWGGDQPQHF.

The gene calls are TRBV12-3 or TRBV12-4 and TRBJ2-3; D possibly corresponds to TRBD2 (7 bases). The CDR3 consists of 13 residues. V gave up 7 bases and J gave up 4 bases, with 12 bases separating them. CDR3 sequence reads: CASMRGGPDTQYF. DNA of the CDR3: TGTGCCAGCATGAGGGGGGGTCCAGATACGCAGTATTTT.

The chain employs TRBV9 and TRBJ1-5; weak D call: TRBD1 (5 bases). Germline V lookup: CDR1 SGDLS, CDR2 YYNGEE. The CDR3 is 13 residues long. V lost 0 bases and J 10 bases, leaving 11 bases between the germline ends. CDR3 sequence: CASSVGGDRPQHF. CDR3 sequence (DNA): TGTGCCAGCAGCGTAGGGGGGGATAGACCCCAGCATTTT.